A selection of T cell receptor beta chains follows, all from one sample in a study of T cell repertoires in cytomegalovirus infection. Their recognized antigens are unknown. MiXCR, applied by TCRdb to the reads, yields one record per CDR3 protein. The data contain approximately 300,000 distinct CDR3 sequences, around 25% of them singletons. The specimen comprised cultured PBMCs, sampled from culture after CMV antigen stimulation. All receptors derive from a human donor in good health (CMV status not recorded). Some clones in this sample may be carry-over from other donors' samples. Both conserved end residues are part of each CDR3. Each record gives: clone size, J gene, D gene, V gene, CDR3 DNA, CDR3 protein. A D gene is named only where the DNA matches it firmly. The size entry is marked missing in some rows and otherwise reads once, few, many or a size class.

clone size: .; J gene: TRBJ2-5; D gene: TRBD2; V gene: TRBV12-5; CDR3 DNA: TGTGCTAGTGGTGACGGGACTAGCGGGAGAGAGACCCAGTACTTC; CDR3 protein: CASGDGTSGRETQYF
clone size: many; J gene: TRBJ2-2; D gene: TRBD2; V gene: TRBV9; CDR3 DNA: TGTGCCAGCAGCGCGATGGGGCTAGCGGGAGGGAACACCGGGGAGCTGTTTTTT; CDR3 protein: CASSAMGLAGGNTGELFF
clone size: .; J gene: TRBJ2-3; D gene: .; V gene: TRBV11-2; CDR3 DNA: TGTGCCAGCAGCTCGGGCCTCACCGATACGCAGTATTTT; CDR3 protein: CASSSGLTDTQYF
clone size: many; J gene: TRBJ2-3; D gene: TRBD2; V gene: TRBV12-3/TRBV12-4; CDR3 DNA: TGTGCCAGCAGTTTAGCGGAGTCTAGCGGGAGCACAGATACGCAGTATTTT; CDR3 protein: CASSLAESSGSTDTQYF
clone size: many; J gene: TRBJ2-7; D gene: .; V gene: TRBV7-8; CDR3 DNA: TGTGCCAGCAGCCCCGCCGCCAGGCTAGTAGAGCAGTACTTC; CDR3 protein: CASSPAARLVEQYF
clone size: once; J gene: TRBJ1-1; D gene: TRBD1; V gene: TRBV6-4; CDR3 DNA: TGTGCCAGCAGTGAACAGGGGGCGACCACTGAAGCTTTCTTT; CDR3 protein: CASSEQGATTEAFF
clone size: .; J gene: TRBJ2-5; D gene: .; V gene: TRBV7-2; CDR3 DNA: TGTGCCAGCAGCGAAGAGGGGACCCAGTACTTC; CDR3 protein: CASSEEGTQYF
clone size: .; J gene: TRBJ2-1; D gene: .; V gene: TRBV7-9; CDR3 DNA: TGTGCCAGCAGCTTGGGTGGCTCGGTGGATGAGCAGTTCTTC; CDR3 protein: CASSLGGSVDEQFF
clone size: many; J gene: TRBJ1-5; D gene: TRBD1; V gene: TRBV6-1; CDR3 DNA: TGTGCCAGCAGACGACAGGGGAGAAATAGCAATCAGCCCCAGCATTTT; CDR3 protein: CASRRQGRNSNQPQHF
clone size: few; J gene: TRBJ1-5; D gene: .; V gene: TRBV6-5; CDR3 DNA: TGTGCCAGCAGTTACTCCGGGCAGCTCAATCAGCCCCAGCATTTT; CDR3 protein: CASSYSGQLNQPQHF
clone size: many; J gene: TRBJ1-1; D gene: .; V gene: TRBV6-1; CDR3 DNA: TGTGCCAGCCGAGGAGGTCGCACTGAAGCTTTCTTT; CDR3 protein: CASRGGRTEAFF
clone size: few; J gene: TRBJ2-5; D gene: .; V gene: TRBV12-5; CDR3 DNA: TGTGCTAGTGGTTTGGTACTCCGGCAGTCGCTTGAAGAGACCCAGTACTTC; CDR3 protein: CASGLVLRQSLEETQYF
clone size: few; J gene: TRBJ2-1; D gene: .; V gene: TRBV20-1; CDR3 DNA: TGCAGTGCCACTCCGGGCAGCTCCTACAATGAGCAGTTCTTC; CDR3 protein: CSATPGSSYNEQFF
clone size: few; J gene: TRBJ2-6; D gene: .; V gene: TRBV6-1; CDR3 DNA: TGTGCCAGCAGTGATGGGGCCAACGTCCTGACTTTC; CDR3 protein: CASSDGANVLTF
clone size: .; J gene: TRBJ2-3; D gene: .; V gene: TRBV29-1; CDR3 DNA: TGCAGCGTTGTGGACGCTAAGCGGCGCACAGATACGCAGTATTTT; CDR3 protein: CSVVDAKRRTDTQYF
clone size: few; J gene: TRBJ2-5; D gene: .; V gene: TRBV2; CDR3 DNA: TGTGCCAGCAGTGAAGCGTCCAGCTTGGAGACCCAGTACTTC; CDR3 protein: CASSEASSLETQYF
clone size: few; J gene: TRBJ2-1; D gene: .; V gene: TRBV6-2/TRBV6-3; CDR3 DNA: TGTGCCAGCAGTAACGCGGGGAGCTCCTACAATGAGCAGTTCTTC; CDR3 protein: CASSNAGSSYNEQFF
clone size: few; J gene: TRBJ1-3; D gene: .; V gene: TRBV20-1; CDR3 DNA: TGCAGTGCTAGAGGCCTTGGCTCTGGAAACACCATATATTTT; CDR3 protein: CSARGLGSGNTIYF
clone size: few; J gene: TRBJ2-3; D gene: TRBD2; V gene: TRBV4-2; CDR3 DNA: TGTGCCAGCAGCCAAGAGCATGGGGCTAGCGGGAGGGCCAACCCCGCAGATACGCAGTATTTT; CDR3 protein: CASSQEHGASGRANPADTQYF
clone size: many; J gene: TRBJ1-5; D gene: .; V gene: TRBV7-2; CDR3 DNA: TGTGCCAGCAGCTTATGGGGGGTTGGCAATCAGCCCCAGCATTTT; CDR3 protein: CASSLWGVGNQPQHF
clone size: few; J gene: TRBJ1-3; D gene: .; V gene: TRBV30; CDR3 DNA: TGTGCCCAGATCGACGGATTCTCTGGAAACACCATATATTTT; CDR3 protein: CAQIDGFSGNTIYF
clone size: few; J gene: TRBJ2-3; D gene: TRBD2; V gene: TRBV6-6; CDR3 DNA: TGTGCCAGCAGTTACGGGCGGACTAGCGGGTTCGGTGATACGCAGTATTTT; CDR3 protein: CASSYGRTSGFGDTQYF